This entry lists 21 T cell receptor beta chains sequenced from one sample in a study of response to subunit inactivated influenza vaccine. TCRdb recomputed calls from the RT-PCR reads with MiXCR, one row per CDR3 protein. The sample includes around 580,000 distinct CDR3 sequences, 14% seen only once; the top ten take roughly 11%. Specimen: PBMCs from blood, collected about 13 days after vaccination. These receptors were obtained from a man aged 50 to 60 who received an inactivated influenza vaccine.

This clonotype was counted many times. V gene TRBV3-1 combines with J gene TRBJ2-3; D perhaps matches TRBD1 (5 bases). The germline V gene encodes CDR1 LGHDT and CDR2 YNNKEL (reference sequence). Trimming pared 4 bases from V and 3 bases from J, leaving 14 bases between. The CDR3 loop spans 15 amino acids. The CDR3 reads CASSLTDYTTDTQYF. In DNA form, the CDR3 reads TGTGCCAGCAGCCTGACAGATTACACGACAGATACGCAGTATTTT.

The chain combines TRBV24-1 with TRBJ1-5; D remains unclear. Germline assignment: CDR1 KGHDR and CDR2 SFDVKD. V was shortened by 5 bases and J by 6 bases, with 7 bases between the two germline ends. This CDR3 has 12 residues. CDR3 sequence (DNA): TGTGCCACCAGTGCCTTCGGTCAGCCCCAGCATTTT. Translation gives CATSAFGQPQHF.

The chain is built from TRBV7-9 and TRBJ1-1; D possibly corresponds to TRBD1 (6 bases). Germline V gene lookup returns CDR1 SEHNR and CDR2 FQNEAQ (reference sequence). V lost 8 bases and J lost 4, with 17 bases in between. The CDR3 loop spans 14 amino acids. CDR3 nucleotide sequence: TGTGCCAGCCAAGAAGGGGGGGCTGGCACTGAAGCTTTCTTT. The encoded protein is CASQEGGAGTEAFF.

The V and J genes are TRBV28 and TRBJ2-2; 8 nucleotides align to TRBD2. The CDR3 is 15 residues long. Germline assignment: CDR1 MDHEN and CDR2 SYDVKM. The J segment lost 4 bases and the V segment lost 6 bases, leaving 7 bases of the junction unmatched. The DNA for the CDR3 is TGTGCCAGCAGCACTTCAGGGACTAGCACCGGGGAGCTGTTTTTT. The encoded protein is CASSTSGTSTGELFF.

This clonotype has just a few counts. The rearrangement uses TRBV20-1 and TRBJ2-7, with D possibly TRBD2 on 6 matching bases. Germline V gene sequence: CDR1 DFQATT, CDR2 SNEGSKA (reference sequence). The ends were cut back, 0 bases at V and 4 bases at J, with 16 bases in the middle. This CDR3 contains 15 residues. CDR3 region: CSARDSTRSSYEQYF. DNA of the CDR3: TGCAGTGCTAGAGACTCGACTAGGAGCTCTTACGAGCAGTACTTC.

The V and J genes are TRBV3-1 and TRBJ1-6; no reliable D call. CDR1 and CDR2 from the germline V gene are LGHDT and YNNKEL (reference sequence). The CDR3 length is 14 residues. V was trimmed by 6 bases and J by 8 bases, leaving 14 bases between them. DNA for the CDR3: TGTGCCAGCAGAGGACCCGTTGGGGATTCACCCCTCCACTTT. Encoded protein: CASRGPVGDSPLHF. The complete variable domain, with remaining parts taken from reference TRBV3-1 and TRBJ1-6, reads DTAVSQTPKYLVTQMGNDKSIKCEQNLGHDTMYWYKQDSKKFLKIMFSYNNKELIINETVPNRFSPKSPDKAHLNLHINSLELGDSAVYFCASRGPVGDSPLHFGNGTRLTVT.

This sequence joins TRBV6-5 and TRBJ2-1; TRBD1 or TRBD2 may be the D gene (5 bases each). V was trimmed by 1 base and J by 9 bases, leaving 16 bases between them. This CDR3 region has 15 residues. CDR1 and CDR2 (germline): MNHEY, SVGAGI. In DNA, the CDR3 is TGTGCCAGCAGTTACTTGGGGCGGGTTGAGGGTGAGCAGTTCTTC. This translates into CASSYLGRVEGEQFF.

The chain combines TRBV20-1 with TRBJ1-1, with D perhaps TRBD1 (5 bases). The CDR3 contains 11 residues. The germline V and J ends were trimmed by 5 bases and 3 bases, with 7 bases remaining between them. Looked up from germline, CDR1 is DFQATT and CDR2 is SNEGSKA (reference sequence). As DNA, the CDR3 is TGCAGTGCTGGAGGGGACACTGAAGCTTTCTTT. Its protein is CSAGGDTEAFF.

In its sample, this clonotype was seen many times. J is TRBJ2-7 and V is TRBV12-3 or TRBV12-4; D gene uncertain. Trimming cost V 6 bases and J 3 bases, with 15 bases left between them. This CDR3 is 14 amino acids long. Here the CDR3 reads CASRAHSKLYEQYF. The CDR3 DNA is TGTGCCAGCAGGGCACACAGCAAGCTCTACGAGCAGTACTTC.

This chain's CDR3 is CSATGQTGTRFGRLGEQYF. CDR3 bases: TGCAGTGCCACCGGACAGACCGGGACCCGTTTTGGGCGGCTTGGCGAGCAGTACTTC. The V and J genes are TRBV20-1 and TRBJ2-7; possibly TRBD1 for D (6 bases). The CDR3 is 19 amino acids. The V end lost 6 bases, the J end lost 6 bases, and 36 bases lay between the germline ends. CDR1 and CDR2 (germline): DFQATT, SNEGSKA (reference sequence).

This clonotype was recorded at least ten times. The chain couples TRBV10-3 to TRBJ2-2; 10 positions agree with TRBD2. Per germline, CDR1 ENHRY and CDR2 SYGVKD. The trim removed 3 bases at V and 5 bases at J, leaving 6 bases unmatched. The length of the CDR3 is 16 residues. CDR3 sequence reads: CAISDRTSGGTGELFF. In nucleotides, the CDR3 is TGTGCCATCAGTGACAGGACTAGCGGAGGGACCGGGGAGCTGTTTTTT.

A few counts support this clonotype. The V gene is TRBV19, the J gene TRBJ2-7, with a tentative D call TRBD2 (5 bases). The V and J ends lost 3 bases and 3 bases respectively, with 9 bases between them. This CDR3 comprises 13 residues. Germline V gives CDR1 LNHDA, CDR2 SQIVND (reference sequence). The CDR3 sequence is CASSILLGYEQYF. CDR3 coding DNA: TGTGCCAGTAGTATCCTACTAGGCTACGAGCAGTACTTC.

This chain uses TRBV28 with TRBJ2-3; D is tentatively TRBD1 or TRBD2 (5 bases each). The CDR3 totals 16 residues. Germline V gene lookup returns CDR1 MDHEN and CDR2 SYDVKM. The V gene lost 2 bases and the J gene lost 2 bases, with 14 bases spanning the gap. CDR3 residues: CASSLLAGRSTDTQYF. CDR3 nucleotides: TGTGCCAGCAGTTTACTTGCAGGGAGATCCACAGATACGCAGTATTTT.

This clonotype has only a few counts. The chain has TRBV2 and TRBJ2-7; 8 bases line up with TRBD2. V was pared by 2 bases and J by 4 bases, with 4 bases of the junction left unmatched. Germline loops: CDR1 SNHLY, CDR2 FYNNEI. The CDR3 runs 14 residues. The CDR3 protein is CASSEITGGYEQYF. The CDR3, as DNA: TGTGCCAGCAGTGAAATAACGGGGGGGTACGAGCAGTACTTC.

This clonotype turned up a few times. The V and J genes are TRBV29-1 and TRBJ2-5, with D possibly TRBD1 on 5 matching bases. This CDR3 region has 14 residues. CDR1 and CDR2 (germline): SQVTM, ANQGSEA. The V gene lost 0 bases and the J gene lost 6 bases, with 14 bases spanning the gap. The CDR3: CSVEEPQGWKTQYF. The CDR3 nucleotides read TGCAGCGTTGAAGAACCCCAGGGATGGAAGACCCAGTACTTC.

The chain recombines TRBV6-5 with TRBJ2-7; TRBD2 is a possible D gene (6 bases). Germline loops: CDR1 MNHEY, CDR2 SVGAGI. This CDR3 is built from 12 residues. V lost 10 bases to trimming and J lost 3 bases, with 13 bases between them. CDR3 loop: CATWGVNYEQYF. The CDR3 DNA reads TGTGCCACCTGGGGGGTAAACTACGAGCAGTACTTC.

The chain is built from TRBV11-3 and TRBJ2-2; weak D call: TRBD1 (6 bases). CDR1 and CDR2 from the germline V gene are SGHNT and YENEEA. The CDR3 is 16 residues long. V gave up 5 bases and J gave up 5 bases, with 18 bases separating them. The CDR3 sequence is CASSQTFTGRTGELFF. The CDR3 nucleotides read TGTGCCAGCAGCCAGACTTTCACAGGGCGGACCGGGGAGCTGTTTTTT. The complete variable domain, with remaining parts taken from reference TRBV11-3 and TRBJ2-2, reads EAGVVQSPRYKIIEKKQPVAFWCNPISGHNTLYWYLQNLGQGPELLIRYENEEAVDDSQLPKDRFSAERLKGVDSTLKIQPAELGDSAVYLCASSQTFTGRTGELFFGEGSRLTVL.

This sequence joins TRBV12-3 or TRBV12-4 and TRBJ1-1; 8 positions agree with TRBD1. The CDR3 spans 14 residues. Trimming at V came to 6 bases and at J to 0 bases, leaving 3 bases not matched to a gene. CDR3 region: CASRGDRMNTEAFF. In DNA, the CDR3 is TGTGCCAGCAGGGGGGACAGGATGAACACTGAAGCTTTCTTT.

This clonotype was detected a few times. The chain couples TRBV3-1 to TRBJ2-7; the D gene is possibly TRBD1 (5 bases). Germline V gives CDR1 LGHDT, CDR2 YNNKEL (reference sequence). The CDR3 totals 13 residues. Trimming cost V 1 base and J 6 bases, with 10 bases left between them. The CDR3 here is CASSQGAQAEQYF. The CDR3 DNA reads as TGTGCCAGCAGCCAAGGGGCACAGGCCGAGCAGTACTTC.

This clonotype was detected only a few times. V and J are TRBV15 and TRBJ1-4; D might be TRBD1 (6 bases). The CDR3 spans 16 residues. V gave up 1 base and J gave up 0 bases, with 9 bases separating them. Germline V gene sequence: CDR1 LNHNV, CDR2 YYDKDF (reference sequence). CDR3 nucleotides: TGTGCCACCAGCAGAGGACAGGCCGCAACTAATGAAAAACTGTTTTTT. This gives the protein CATSRGQAATNEKLFF.

This chain connects TRBV28 to TRBJ2-4; D perhaps matches TRBD2 (5 bases). Germline assignment: CDR1 MDHEN and CDR2 SYDVKM. V lost 4 bases, J lost 3 bases, and 10 bases lay in between. This CDR3 spans 14 amino acids. The CDR3 loop is CASSSGYGKNIQYF. For the CDR3, the DNA is TGTGCCAGCAGTTCGGGGTATGGCAAAAACATTCAGTACTTC.